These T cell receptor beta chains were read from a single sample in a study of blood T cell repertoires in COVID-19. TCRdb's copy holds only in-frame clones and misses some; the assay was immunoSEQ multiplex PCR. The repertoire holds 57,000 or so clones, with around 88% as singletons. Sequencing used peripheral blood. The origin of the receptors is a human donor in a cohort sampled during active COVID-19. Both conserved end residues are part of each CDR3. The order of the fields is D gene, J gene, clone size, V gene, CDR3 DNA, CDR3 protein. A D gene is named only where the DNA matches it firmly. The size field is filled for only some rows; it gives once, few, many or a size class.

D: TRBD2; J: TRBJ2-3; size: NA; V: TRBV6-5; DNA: TGTGCCAGCAGTTACGGGACTAGCAGAGATACGCAGTATTTT; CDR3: CASSYGTSRDTQYF
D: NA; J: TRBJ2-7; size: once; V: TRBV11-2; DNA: TGTGCCAGCAGCTTAGCGGGGGACGGAAGAACCCACGAGCAGTACTTC; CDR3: CASSLAGDGRTHEQYF
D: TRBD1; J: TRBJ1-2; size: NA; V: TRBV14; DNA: TGTGCCAGCAGCCAAGAACCCCGGACAGGAGGTTATGGCTACACCTTC; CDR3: CASSQEPRTGGYGYTF
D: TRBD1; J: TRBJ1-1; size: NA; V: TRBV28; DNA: TGTGCCAGCAGTTTAGGAAGACAGGGGGGGACTGAAGCTTTCTTT; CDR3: CASSLGRQGGTEAFF
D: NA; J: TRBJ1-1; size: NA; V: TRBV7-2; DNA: TGTGCCAGCAGCTTAGACAGGGATCGGGAAGCTTTCTTT; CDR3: CASSLDRDREAFF
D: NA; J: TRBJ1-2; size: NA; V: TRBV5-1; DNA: TGCGCCAGCAGCTTGGACAGGGTTCGGTATGGCTACACCTTC; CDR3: CASSLDRVRYGYTF
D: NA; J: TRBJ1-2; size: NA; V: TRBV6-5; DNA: TGTGCCAGCAGCAAAAACAGGGAGCACTATGGCTACACCTTC; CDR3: CASSKNREHYGYTF
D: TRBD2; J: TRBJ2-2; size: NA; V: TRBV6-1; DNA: TGTGCCAGCAGTGAAGCGACTAGCGGGAGTAGGGAGCTGTTTTTT; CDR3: CASSEATSGSRELFF
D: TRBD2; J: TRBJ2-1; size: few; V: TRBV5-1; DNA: TGCGCCAGCAGCCGGAAGGGAGGGGCCTCCTACAATGAGCAGTTCTTC; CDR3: CASSRKGGASYNEQFF
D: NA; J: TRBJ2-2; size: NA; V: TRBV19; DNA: TGTGCCAGTAGTACGGCGGACACCGGGGAGCTGTTTTTT; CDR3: CASSTADTGELFF
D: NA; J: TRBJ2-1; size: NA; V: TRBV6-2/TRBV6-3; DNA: TGTGCCAGCAGTTACTCGACTAGGCAGCAGTTCTTC; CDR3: CASSYSTRQQFF
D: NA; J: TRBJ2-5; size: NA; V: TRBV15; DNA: TGTGCCACCAGCAGAGCGCGGGAAGAGACCCAGTACTTC; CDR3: CATSRAREETQYF
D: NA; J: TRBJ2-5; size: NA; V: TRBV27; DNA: TGTGCCAGCAGCCCTCGGCGGAAAGAGACCCAGTACTTC; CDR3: CASSPRRKETQYF
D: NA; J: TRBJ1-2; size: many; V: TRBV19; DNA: TGTGCCAGTAGTATAACGGGAGACTATGGCTACACCTTC; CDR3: CASSITGDYGYTF
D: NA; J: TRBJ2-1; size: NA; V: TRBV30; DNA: TGTGCCTGGAGTGTACCTAGGGGGGGGTATTCCTCCCATGAGCAGTTCTTC; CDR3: CAWSVPRGGYSSHEQFF
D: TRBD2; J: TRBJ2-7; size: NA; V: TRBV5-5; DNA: TGTGCCAGCAGCTTGCATCCGGTGGCGGGGGAAAGGGGCGAGCAGTACTTC; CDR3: CASSLHPVAGERGEQYF
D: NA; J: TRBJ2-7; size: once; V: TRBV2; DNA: TGTGCCAGCAGCGGAACAGGGGGGGCTAACGAGCAGTACTTC; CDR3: CASSGTGGANEQYF
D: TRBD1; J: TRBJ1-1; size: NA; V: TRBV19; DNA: TGTGCCAGTAGTATAAGCAGGGGGCGCGGCACTGAAGCTTTCTTT; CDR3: CASSISRGRGTEAFF
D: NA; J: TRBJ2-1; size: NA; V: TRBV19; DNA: TGTGCCAGTGGACAAGGGTACAATGAGCAGTTCTTC; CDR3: CASGQGYNEQFF
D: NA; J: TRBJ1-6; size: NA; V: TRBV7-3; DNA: TGTGCCAGCAGCACAACAGGGAATTCACCCCTCCACTTT; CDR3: CASSTTGNSPLHF
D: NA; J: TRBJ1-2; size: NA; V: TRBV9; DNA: TGTGCCAGCAGCGCAGATTCACAGGATGTCTATGGCTACACCTTC; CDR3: CASSADSQDVYGYTF
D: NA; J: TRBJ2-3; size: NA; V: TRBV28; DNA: TGTGCCAGCAGTTTATGGCGGGCCCCCCCGAGGTATTTT; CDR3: CASSLWRAPPRYF
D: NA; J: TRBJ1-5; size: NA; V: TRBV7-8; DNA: TGTGCCAGCAGCTTAGCGTCCACAGCCAATCAGCCCCAGCATTTT; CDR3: CASSLASTANQPQHF
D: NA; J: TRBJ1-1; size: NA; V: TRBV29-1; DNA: TGCAGCGTTGTATCCAGGGGAAACACTGAAGCTTTCTTT; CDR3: CSVVSRGNTEAFF
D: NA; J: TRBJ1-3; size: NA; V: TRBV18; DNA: TGTGCCAGCTCACCACCGGCCAGCTCTGGAAACACCATATATTTT; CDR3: CASSPPASSGNTIYF
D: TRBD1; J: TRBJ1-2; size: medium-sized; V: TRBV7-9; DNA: TGTGCCAGCAGCCCAGGGGGCTGGGGCTACACCTTC; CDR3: CASSPGGWGYTF